What follows are 18 T cell receptor beta chains derived from one specimen sequenced in a study of blood T cell repertoires in COVID-19. Libraries were prepared by immunoSEQ multiplex PCR; TCRdb keeps only in-frame clonotypes and omits some of them. This sample has around 200,000 clones; around 88% occur once, and the top ten carry roughly 2.9%. The sample consisted of peripheral blood. Receptor source: a man aged 45-60 years with active or convalescent COVID-19.

This chain connects TRBV27 to TRBJ1-2; TRBD1 might be the D (6 bases). This CDR3 is 14 amino acids long. Germline V gene sequence: CDR1 MNHEY, CDR2 SMNVEV (reference sequence). V was clipped by 7 bases and J by 6 bases, with 18 bases between them. CDR3 sequence (DNA): TGTGCCAGCACTGCCACAGGGCATGGCAATGGCTACACCTTC. Residues: CASTATGHGNGYTF.

The chain recombines TRBV7-8 with TRBJ1-6; D call uncertain. Trimming pared 3 bases from V and 5 bases from J, leaving 14 bases between. Germline CDR1 is SGHVS and CDR2 is FQNEAQ. The CDR3 sequence is 16 residues long. DNA for the CDR3: TGTGCCAGCAGCTTTGGTAGACAAAGCAATAATTCACCCCTCCACTTT. It encodes CASSFGRQSNNSPLHF.

This rearrangement joins TRBV5-1 to TRBJ2-7, with a tentative D call TRBD2 (8 bases). This CDR3 has 15 amino acids. The germline V and J ends were trimmed by 0 bases and 2 bases, with 12 bases remaining between them. Germline lookup yields CDR1 SGHRS and CDR2 YFSETQ. CDR3 region: CASSLAGGTAYEQYF. CDR3 in DNA: TGCGCCAGCAGCTTGGCGGGGGGGACAGCCTACGAGCAGTACTTC.

CDR3 in amino acids: CASSPRTSGGTDTQYF. CDR3 DNA: TGCGCCAGCAGCCCAAGGACTAGCGGGGGCACAGATACGCAGTATTTT. The chain uses TRBV5-1 and TRBJ2-3; 12 bases are a match to TRBD2. This CDR3 region has 16 residues. Germline V gives CDR1 SGHRS, CDR2 YFSETQ. V shed 4 bases, J shed 1 base, and the junction held 4 bases outside the gene matches.

This chain joins TRBV27 and TRBJ1-5; a weak D match, TRBD1 (5 bases). Per germline, CDR1 MNHEY and CDR2 SMNVEV (reference sequence). V gave up 3 bases and J gave up 0 bases, with 6 bases separating them. CDR3 length equals 14 residues. The CDR3 reads CASSFQGSNQPQHF. The CDR3 DNA reads as TGTGCCAGCAGTTTTCAGGGTAGCAATCAGCCCCAGCATTTT.

The V call is TRBV27, the J call TRBJ2-1; 15 positions match TRBD2. CDR1 is MNHEY and CDR2 is SMNVEV in the germline V gene (reference sequence). The CDR3 is 16 residues long. V shed 5 bases and J 9 bases; nucleotides not matched to a gene: 8. CDR3 nucleotide sequence: TGTGCCAGCAGTGCCGGACTAGCGGGAGGGCAGAGTGAGCAGTTCTTC. This sequence encodes CASSAGLAGGQSEQFF.

This clone was counted once. V gene TRBV3-1 (or the pseudogene TRBV3-2) combines with J gene TRBJ1-1; 9 positions match TRBD1. V lost 4 bases to trimming and J lost 1 base; unmatched junction nucleotides: 4. This CDR3 is built from 15 residues. The germline V gene encodes CDR1 LGHDT and CDR2 YNNKEL (reference sequence). The CDR3 here is CASSRDRASNTEAFF. In nucleotides, the CDR3 is TGTGCCAGCAGCCGGGACAGGGCCTCGAACACTGAAGCTTTCTTT.

The J gene is TRBJ2-4, the V gene TRBV19, with 12 bases lining up with TRBD2. V was pared by 1 base and J by 2 bases, with 9 bases of the junction left unmatched. Germline V gene sequence: CDR1 LNHDA, CDR2 SQIVND (reference sequence). The CDR3 runs to 19 residues. CDR3 bases: TGTGCCAGTAGTATAGGAGTAACTAGCGGGGGGCCCCCCAAAAACATTCAGTACTTC. Protein product: CASSIGVTSGGPPKNIQYF.

The genes are TRBV7-2 and TRBJ2-7; 10 nucleotides match TRBD2. The germline CDR1 and CDR2 sequences are SGHTA and FQGNSA. CDR3 length: 15 amino acids. V shed 4 bases and J 0 bases; nucleotides not matched to a gene: 3. The CDR3 spells CASSSLAGVSYEQYF. CDR3 nucleotide sequence: TGTGCCAGCAGCTCCCTAGCGGGGGTCTCCTACGAGCAGTACTTC.

This clone was detected a few times. This sequence joins TRBV3-1 (or the pseudogene TRBV3-2) and TRBJ2-4; weak D call: TRBD1 (6 bases). The CDR3 has 14 residues. V lost 5 bases and J 8 bases, leaving 16 bases between the germline ends. Germline V gene data show CDR1 as LGHDT and CDR2 as YNNKEL (reference sequence). The CDR3 reads CASSSGQLEDIQYF. The CDR3 nucleotides read TGTGCCAGCAGCTCAGGACAGCTGGAGGACATTCAGTACTTC.

This chain connects TRBV5-1 to TRBJ1-2, with D uncertain. This CDR3 contains 12 residues. Germline V gives CDR1 SGHRS, CDR2 YFSETQ. V lost 4 bases and J 10 bases, leaving 14 bases between the germline ends. DNA of the CDR3: TGCGCCAGCAGCCCCGGACGGGATGTCTACACCTTC. Protein sequence: CASSPGRDVYTF.

The chain carries TRBV4-1 and TRBJ2-6; 8 bases fit TRBD1. The J segment lost 0 bases and the V segment lost 4 bases, leaving 8 bases of the junction unmatched. Germline V gene sequence: CDR1 MGHRA, CDR2 YSYEKL. This CDR3 is built from 18 residues. DNA of the CDR3: TGCGCCAGCAGCCTGACAGGGGCCTCCTCCTCTGGGGCCAACGTCCTGACTTTC. This encodes CASSLTGASSSGANVLTF.

In this sample, this clone turned up many times. J is TRBJ1-2 and V is TRBV19; TRBD1 matches at 9 bases. Germline V gene lookup returns CDR1 LNHDA and CDR2 SQIVND (reference sequence). The V gene end was trimmed by 4 bases and the J gene end by 3 bases; junction bases not matched to a gene: 3. This CDR3 contains 14 residues. CDR3 protein: CASSTRTGDYGYTF. CDR3 DNA sequence: TGTGCCAGTAGTACCCGGACAGGGGACTATGGCTACACCTTC.

CDR3 in DNA: TGTGCCAGCGGGACAGGTCAAGCCTACGAGCAGTACTTC. It yields the protein CASGTGQAYEQYF. The chain links TRBV12-3 or TRBV12-4 to TRBJ2-7; 8 bases agree with TRBD1. V lost 8 bases to trimming and J lost 2 bases; unmatched junction nucleotides: 5. CDR3 length: 13 residues.

The V call is TRBV12-3 or TRBV12-4, the J call TRBJ1-5; TRBD1 agrees at 7 bases. With V trimmed by 8 bases and J by 11 bases, 6 bases remained unmatched. This CDR3 comprises 11 residues. The CDR3 protein is CASGSGTAQHF. CDR3 nucleotides: TGTGCCAGCGGATCCGGGACAGCCCAGCATTTT.

This clone appeared a few times. V usage is TRBV20-1 and J usage is TRBJ2-1; D perhaps matches TRBD2 (7 bases). V was shortened by 5 bases and J by 8 bases, with 10 bases between the two germline ends. Germline V CDR1 and CDR2: DFQATT, SNEGSKA (reference sequence). The CDR3 is 11 residues long. Written as DNA, the CDR3 is TGCAGTGCTTTCGGGGGGCATGAGCAGTTCTTC. It translates to CSAFGGHEQFF.

The chain carries TRBV7-2 and TRBJ1-2; 12 positions match TRBD1. V dropped 6 bases and J dropped 4; count of bases not matched to a gene: 6. The V gene's germline CDR1 is SGHTA and CDR2 FQGNSA. This CDR3 is built from 15 residues. CDR3 bases: TGTGCCAGCAGATCGGGACAGGGGGCCCGCTATGGCTACACCTTC. Amino acids: CASRSGQGARYGYTF.

The V call is TRBV25-1, the J call TRBJ2-5; TRBD2 matches at 8 bases. The germline gives CDR1 MGHDK, CDR2 SYGVNS. The CDR3 has 14 amino acids. The J segment lost 5 bases and the V segment lost 7 bases, leaving 9 bases of the junction unmatched. Written as DNA, the CDR3 is TGTGCCAGCAATCCCTCGGGGGGGATGGAGACCCAGTACTTC. Protein: CASNPSGGMETQYF.